This entry lists 17 T cell receptor beta chains sequenced from one sample in a study of cytomegalovirus exposure and HLA in healthy donors listed by TCRdb under 2017. Receptors were amplified or captured by the immunoSEQ multiplex PCR assay. A mixture of 60 forward primers for TCR Vbeta segments and 13 reverse primers for TCR Jbeta segments was used in the multiplex PCR. What TCRdb holds here is the immuneACCESS table cut down to in-frame rearrangements. Part of the clones is not present; checked against another copy, under half of the missing clones reflect an unresolved V gene, and the others are unexplained. This sample holds 220,000 or so clones; 82% were observed only once. The ten largest clones take up 2.5% to 3.5% of the sample. The specimen was PBMCs. These receptors all come from a woman aged 40 to 50 in good health and CMV-seronegative.

The chain uses TRBV18 and TRBJ1-1, with a tentative D call TRBD1 (5 bases). The CDR3 length is 14 residues. Germline lookup yields CDR1 KGHSH and CDR2 LQKENI. Trimming removed 3 bases from V and 1 base from J, with 9 bases in between. In nucleotides, the CDR3 is TGTGCCAGCTCACCCACAGACAGGAACACTGAAGCTTTCTTT. Amino acids: CASSPTDRNTEAFF.

This clone was seen just once. This chain uses TRBV10-3 with TRBJ1-1, with 7 positions matching TRBD1. The germline V gene encodes CDR1 ENHRY and CDR2 SYGVKD. After removal of 7 bases from V and 0 bases from J, the junction contained 11 bases not matched to a gene. This CDR3 has 16 residues. The CDR3 reads CAINHNLGQVNTEAFF. The CDR3 region has the DNA TGTGCCATCAATCATAATTTAGGACAGGTGAACACTGAAGCTTTCTTT.

The chain combines TRBV5-1 with TRBJ1-2; 8 bases map to TRBD1. Germline V gene data show CDR1 as SGHRS and CDR2 as YFSETQ. Germline trimming cut 1 base from V and 4 bases from J; bases unmatched to any gene: 3. The length of the CDR3 is 14 residues. The CDR3 loop reads CASSLTGGSYGYTF. CDR3 DNA sequence: TGCGCCAGCAGCTTGACAGGGGGTAGCTATGGCTACACCTTC.

This chain links TRBV7-9 with TRBJ2-1; 9 bases fit TRBD2. This CDR3 is built from 18 residues. CDR1 SEHNR and CDR2 FQNEAQ come from the germline V gene (reference sequence). Trimming took 5 bases from V and 0 from J; bases not matched to a gene: 11. The CDR3 is CASSPGVLAGSSYNEQFF. The DNA for the CDR3 is TGTGCCAGCAGCCCAGGGGTTCTAGCGGGAAGCTCCTACAATGAGCAGTTCTTC.

The count of this clone is one. The chain joins TRBV27 to TRBJ2-7; the match to TRBD2 covers 15 bases. The ends lost 6 bases at V and 6 bases at J; junction bases unmatched: 9. The CDR3 extends over 16 amino acids. Germline V gives CDR1 MNHEY, CDR2 SMNVEV (reference sequence). CDR3 sequence: CASRRGLAGGPGEQYF. CDR3 in DNA: TGTGCCAGCAGACGTGGACTAGCGGGAGGGCCGGGCGAGCAGTACTTC.

This chain uses TRBV28 with TRBJ1-5, with a tentative D call TRBD1 (6 bases). Germline CDR1 and CDR2: MDHEN and SYDVKM. Deletions cut 6 bases from V and 6 bases from J, with 15 bases between. The CDR3 is 14 residues long. The CDR3 nucleotides read TGTGCCAGCAGGAAAACAGGGTCGGGTCAGCCCCAGCATTTT. As protein: CASRKTGSGQPQHF.

The chain couples TRBV7-9 to TRBJ2-3, with D perhaps TRBD2 (6 bases). The CDR3 covers 16 residues. With 6 bases removed from V and 0 bases from J, the gap between germline ends came to 16 bases. Germline assignment: CDR1 SEHNR and CDR2 FQNEAQ (reference sequence). CDR3 DNA sequence: TGTGCCAGCAGTTATTCCGTTGGGGGGAGCACAGATACGCAGTATTTT. Protein product: CASSYSVGGSTDTQYF.

The CDR3 DNA follows: TGTGCCAGCAGTGACCTCATGACTAGCGGGAGACACATTCAGTACTTC. It yields the protein CASSDLMTSGRHIQYF. The J gene is TRBJ2-4, the V gene TRBV6-1; 12 nucleotides match TRBD2. The germline CDR1 and CDR2 sequences are MNHNS and SASEGT. Trimming cost V 3 bases and J 8 bases; bases outside gene matches: 8. This CDR3 is 16 amino acids long.

V gene TRBV5-1 combines with J gene TRBJ2-3; possible D gene TRBD2, 5 bases. The CDR3 totals 14 residues. Germline values: CDR1 SGHRS, CDR2 YFSETQ. The V gene lost 5 bases and the J gene lost 4 bases, with 14 bases spanning the gap. CDR3 sequence: CASRASPEADTQYF. The CDR3 DNA reads as TGCGCCAGCAGAGCTTCCCCGGAGGCAGATACGCAGTATTTT.

V gene TRBV19 combines with J gene TRBJ2-1; 10 bases map to TRBD1. Unmatched junction bases numbered 4, after V lost 1 base and J lost 7 bases. The CDR3 spans 15 residues. Germline assignment: CDR1 LNHDA and CDR2 SQIVND (reference sequence). DNA of the CDR3: TGTGCCAGTAGTATAGGGACAGGGGGGTTGAATGAGCAGTTCTTC. This sequence encodes CASSIGTGGLNEQFF.

The chain recombines TRBV19 with TRBJ2-1; tentative D call: TRBD2 (5 bases). Trimming pared 1 base from V and 2 bases from J, leaving 9 bases between. Looked up from germline, CDR1 is LNHDA and CDR2 is SQIVND (reference sequence). There are 15 residues in the CDR3. The chain's CDR3 is CASSIAAVAYNEQFF. The CDR3 DNA reads as TGTGCCAGTAGTATAGCAGCGGTCGCCTACAATGAGCAGTTCTTC.

The chain has TRBV5-1 and TRBJ1-1; D is unresolved. CDR3 length: 15 amino acids. Trimming took off 0 bases at V and 5 bases at J, with 14 bases between the two ends. Germline-derived CDR1 and CDR2 are SGHRS and YFSETQ. CDR3 sequence: CASSLAGEGWTEAFF. Here the CDR3 DNA reads TGCGCCAGCAGCTTGGCTGGGGAGGGATGGACTGAAGCTTTCTTT. The full variable domain, completed using reference TRBV5-1 and TRBJ1-1, is KAGVTQTPRYLIKTRGQQVTLSCSPISGHRSVSWYQQTPGQGLQFLFEYFSETQRNKGNFPGRFSGRQFSNSRSEMNVSTLELGDSALYLCASSLAGEGWTEAFFGQGTRLTVV.

A few counts support this clone. The chain couples TRBV18 to TRBJ2-7; D is ambiguous. V lost 0 bases, J lost 6 bases, and 9 bases lay in between. The CDR3 covers 13 residues. From germline, CDR1 is KGHSH and CDR2 LQKENI. The CDR3, as DNA: TGTGCCAGCTCACCACCGGCAGTCGCCGAGCAGTACTTC. Translated, it gives CASSPPAVAEQYF.

J is TRBJ1-2 and V is TRBV29-1; tentatively, D is TRBD1 (5 bases). In germline, CDR1 is SQVTM, CDR2 ANQGSEA. V gave up 3 bases and J gave up 8 bases, with 13 bases separating them. This CDR3 contains 12 residues. The CDR3 nucleotides are TGCAGCGTTGACGGGGGACCTGACGGCTACACCTTC. This gives the protein CSVDGGPDGYTF.

This sequence joins TRBV30 and TRBJ2-7; D is possibly TRBD2 (5 bases). From germline, CDR1 is GTSNPN and CDR2 SVGIG (reference sequence). The V end lost 0 bases, the J end lost 5 bases, and 11 bases lay between the germline ends. This CDR3 is built from 13 residues. CDR3 DNA: TGTGCCTGGAGTGTCATGGCCGGGGACGAGCAGTACTTC. This gives the protein CAWSVMAGDEQYF.

The chain joins TRBV4-2 to TRBJ1-3, with 7 bases lining up with TRBD1. Looked up from germline, CDR1 is LGHNA and CDR2 is YNFKEQ. The J segment lost 9 bases and the V segment lost 0 bases, leaving 5 bases of the junction unmatched. The CDR3 covers 14 residues. CDR3 region: CASSQDRQGGTIYF. As DNA, the CDR3 is TGTGCCAGCAGCCAAGATCGGCAGGGGGGCACCATATATTTT.

The V and J genes are TRBV18 and TRBJ2-1; D gene uncertain. V lost 0 bases, J lost 6 bases, and 9 bases lay in between. The CDR3 loop spans 14 amino acids. Germline loops: CDR1 KGHSH, CDR2 LQKENI. CDR3 in amino acids: CASSPPDPSNEQFF. CDR3 DNA sequence: TGTGCCAGCTCACCACCGGATCCTAGCAATGAGCAGTTCTTC. Based on the CDR3 plus reference TRBV18 and TRBJ2-1, the full variable domain is NAGVMQNPRHLVRRRGQEARLRCSPMKGHSHVYWYRQLPEEGLKFMVYLQKENIIDESGMPKERFSAEFPKEGPSILRIQQVVRGDSAAYFCASSPPDPSNEQFFGPGTRLTVL.